This T cell receptor beta chain was captured in a study of T cell repertoires in cytomegalovirus infection. As to this clonotype: As yet, its antigen is unknown.

In TCRdb, the reads were re-called with MiXCR into one record per CDR3 protein. The sample holds roughly 34,000 distinct CDR3 sequences; about 48% are singletons and the top ten take more than 80%. Germline V CDR1 and CDR2: MNHEY, SMNVEV (reference sequence). The CDR3 is made up of 15 amino acids. Unmatched junction bases numbered 4, after V lost 2 bases and J lost 5 bases. The rearrangement joins TRBV27 to TRBJ2-7; 12 bases match TRBD1. The sequence was collected from a human donor in good health (CMV status not recorded). Some clones in this sample may be carry-over from other donors' samples. Sequenced here: CD8+ T cells from cultured PBMCs, sampled from culture after CMV antigen stimulation. Written as DNA, the CDR3 is TGTGCCAGCAGTTTAGGGGGACAGGGGGCCAACGAGCAGTACTTC. Its translation: CASSLGGQGANEQYF.